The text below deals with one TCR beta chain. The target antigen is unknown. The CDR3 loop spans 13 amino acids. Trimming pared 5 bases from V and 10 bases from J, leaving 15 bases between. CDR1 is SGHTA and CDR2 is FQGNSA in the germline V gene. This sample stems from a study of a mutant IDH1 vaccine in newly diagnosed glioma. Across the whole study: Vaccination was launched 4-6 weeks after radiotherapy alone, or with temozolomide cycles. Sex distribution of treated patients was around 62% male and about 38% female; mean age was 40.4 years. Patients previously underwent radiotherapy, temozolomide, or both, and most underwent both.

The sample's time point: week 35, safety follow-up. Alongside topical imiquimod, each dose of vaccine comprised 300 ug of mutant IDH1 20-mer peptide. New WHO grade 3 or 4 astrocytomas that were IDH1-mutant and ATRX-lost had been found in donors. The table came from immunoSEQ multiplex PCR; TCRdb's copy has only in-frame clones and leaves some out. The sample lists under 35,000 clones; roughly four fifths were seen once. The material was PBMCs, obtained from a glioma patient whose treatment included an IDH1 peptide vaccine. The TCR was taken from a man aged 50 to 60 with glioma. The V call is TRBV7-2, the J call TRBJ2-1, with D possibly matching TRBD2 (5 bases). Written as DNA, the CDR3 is TGTGCCAGCAGCATCTCCGGTCCGGGGGAGCAGTTCTTC. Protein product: CASSISGPGEQFF.